These 20 T cell receptor beta chains were all obtained from the same sample, sequenced in a study of regulatory T cells in long-lasting Graves disease. Time point of the sample: newly diagnosed GD, antithyroid drugs for less than 3 months. Making the TCR library involved RNA that had been extracted from PBMCs. Construction of the TCR beta libraries employed iRepertoire HTBI primers in conjunction with Arm-PCR of CDR3 regions. TCRdb re-called the multiplex PCR reads with MiXCR, one entry per CDR3 protein. The repertoire has 400,000 to 550,000 distinct CDR3 sequences, 16% of them found once; the top ten carry about a quarter. The sample was also linked to a second study, of T cells in Graves' hyperthyroidism and ophthalmopathy.

The input for sequencing was peripheral blood mononuclear cells (PBMCs), taken at new diagnosis, from a patient treated with antithyroid drugs. These receptors were obtained from a woman aged 18-30 years with Graves disease.

The table lists this clonotype with many counts. The chain uses TRBV10-3 and TRBJ1-1; a weak D match, TRBD1 (6 bases). The CDR3 totals 13 residues. Trimming left V 10 bases short and J 3 bases short, with 15 bases between. The germline gives CDR1 ENHRY, CDR2 SYGVKD. The CDR3 DNA is TGTGCCACCTGGACCCGACAGGACACTGAAGCTTTCTTT. Protein product: CATWTRQDTEAFF.

The J gene is TRBJ1-6, the V gene TRBV2; D is unclear. The V gene lost 5 bases and the J gene lost 0 bases, with 8 bases spanning the gap. This CDR3 is 15 amino acids long. Germline V lookup: CDR1 SNHLY, CDR2 FYNNEI. The chain's CDR3 is CASSLGNSYNSPLHF. CDR3 DNA: TGTGCCAGCAGTCTGGGTAACTCCTATAATTCACCCCTCCACTTT.

This clonotype was seen at least ten times. This chain links TRBV4-1 with TRBJ2-1; 11 bases match TRBD2. J was trimmed by 9 bases and V by 1 base; bases with no gene match: 14. Germline loops: CDR1 MGHRA, CDR2 YSYEKL. The CDR3 has 18 amino acids. The CDR3 nucleotides read TGCGCCAGCAGCCAAGTTTCTTCGGCTATAGCGGGAGGGATTGAGCAGTTCTTC. Its translation is CASSQVSSAIAGGIEQFF.

This clonotype was counted a few times. This chain links TRBV28 with TRBJ2-5; TRBD1 is a possible D gene (6 bases). The CDR3 has 16 amino acids. Germline CDR1 reads MDHEN; CDR2 reads SYDVKM. Trimming pared 7 bases from V and 3 bases from J, leaving 21 bases between. CDR3 region: CASTSPWGRGEETQYF. CDR3 nucleotides: TGTGCCAGCACTTCTCCTTGGGGCAGGGGAGAAGAGACCCAGTACTTC.

This clonotype occurred a few times. The chain uses TRBV29-1 and TRBJ1-1; D ambiguous. In germline, CDR1 is SQVTM, CDR2 ANQGSEA. The ends were cut back, 8 bases at V and 2 bases at J, with 9 bases in the middle. The CDR3 spans 11 residues. CDR3 protein: CSFRVNTEAFF. The CDR3 nucleotides read TGCAGCTTCCGGGTTAACACTGAAGCTTTCTTT.

This clonotype was detected ten times or more. This sequence joins TRBV28 and TRBJ2-3; tentatively, D is TRBD1 or TRBD2 (5 bases each). The germline CDR1 and CDR2 sequences are MDHEN and SYDVKM. The V end lost 3 bases, the J end lost 0 bases, and 7 bases lay between the germline ends. This CDR3 comprises 14 residues. The CDR3 spells CASSFEGSTDTQYF. The CDR3 coding sequence is TGTGCCAGCAGTTTTGAGGGGAGCACAGATACGCAGTATTTT.

This clonotype has ten or more counts. This sequence joins TRBV20-1 and TRBJ2-7; a possible D gene is TRBD2 (6 bases). Germline V CDR1 and CDR2: DFQATT, SNEGSKA (reference sequence). This CDR3 is built from 14 residues. V lost 5 bases and J lost 2, with 16 bases in between. DNA of the CDR3: TGCAGTGCTCCCTCCGGGACTGGCACCTACGAGCAGTACTTC. Its translation: CSAPSGTGTYEQYF.

The CDR3 nucleotides are TGTGCGACCGCTAGCGGGAGGGCCTACGAGCAGTACTTC. Amino acid sequence: CATASGRAYEQYF. This chain links TRBV7-9 with TRBJ2-7; 12 positions agree with TRBD2. The CDR3 extends over 13 amino acids. Per the germline V gene, CDR1 is SEHNR and CDR2 is FQNEAQ (reference sequence).

The V and J genes are TRBV20-1 and TRBJ2-1; weak D call: TRBD1 (5 bases). CDR3 length: 12 amino acids. From germline, CDR1 is DFQATT and CDR2 SNEGSKA (reference sequence). V lost 7 bases to trimming and J lost 4 bases, with 11 bases between them. The CDR3 DNA is TGCAGTGGTAGGGGAACGTACAATGAGCAGTTCTTC. This encodes CSGRGTYNEQFF.

The CDR3 bases are TGCGCCAGCAGCTTGGATGACCAAAGGTCGGGGGAGACCCAGTACTTC. This codes for CASSLDDQRSGETQYF. V and J are TRBV5-1 and TRBJ2-5; maybe TRBD2 (5 bases). This CDR3 has 16 residues. Trimming took off 0 bases at V and 5 bases at J, with 17 bases between the two ends. In germline, CDR1 is SGHRS, CDR2 YFSETQ.

This clonotype has at least ten counts. The V gene is TRBV28, the J gene TRBJ2-1; 15 nucleotides align to TRBD2. The CDR3 is made up of 24 amino acids. The germline gives CDR1 MDHEN, CDR2 SYDVKM. V lost 5 bases and J lost 0; bases outside the gene matches: 23. The CDR3 sequence is CASSTWTVLEPGLAGGSSYNEQFF. The CDR3, as DNA: TGTGCCAGCAGTACCTGGACGGTCCTAGAGCCGGGACTAGCGGGGGGAAGCTCCTACAATGAGCAGTTCTTC.

The gene calls are TRBV9 and TRBJ2-7; TRBD2 matches 9 bases. This CDR3 is 14 amino acids long. The J segment lost 6 bases and the V segment lost 0 bases, leaving 4 bases of the junction unmatched. CDR1 and CDR2 (germline): SGDLS, YYNGEE. The DNA of the CDR3 is TGTGCCAGCAGCGTAGCCGGGACTAGCCGCGAGCAGTACTTC. Translating gives CASSVAGTSREQYF.

The chain employs TRBV4-3 and TRBJ2-7; D may correspond to TRBD1 or TRBD2 (7 bases each). The CDR3 runs 17 residues. The germline gives CDR1 LGHNA, CDR2 YSLEER. Trimming stripped 2 bases from V and 3 bases from J, with 20 bases between. CDR3 residues: CASSQSREAGQNYEQYF. In nucleotides, the CDR3 is TGCGCCAGCAGCCAAAGTAGAGAAGCGGGACAGAACTACGAGCAGTACTTC.

This sequence joins TRBV5-1 and TRBJ2-7; no firm D call. The CDR3 sequence is 16 residues long. V was shortened by 0 bases and J by 4 bases, with 17 bases between the two germline ends. Germline CDR1 is SGHRS and CDR2 is YFSETQ. The CDR3 bases are TGCGCCAGCAGCTTGGCCCAGACGCCTGTGGGGTACGAGCAGTACTTC. It codes for CASSLAQTPVGYEQYF.

This clonotype was detected ten times or more. The V call is TRBV6-5, the J call TRBJ2-1; 10 nucleotides agree with TRBD2. The germline CDR1 and CDR2 sequences are MNHEY and SVGAGI. There are 16 residues in the CDR3. The V segment lost 0 bases and the J segment 8 bases; nucleotides outside the gene matches: 7. The CDR3 region has the DNA TGTGCCAGCAGTTACTCAGCGGGAGGGTCTTTTTATGAGCAGTTCTTC. Protein: CASSYSAGGSFYEQFF.

The sample holds many counts of this clonotype. V and J are TRBV30 and TRBJ2-1; TRBD1 aligns across 9 bases. Germline trimming cut 3 bases from V and 4 bases from J; bases unmatched to any gene: 4. The CDR3 sequence is 14 residues long. Looked up from germline, CDR1 is GTSNPN and CDR2 is SVGIG (reference sequence). CDR3 in DNA: TGTGCCTGGAGCCCGGGACAGGGATACAATGAGCAGTTCTTC. Amino acid sequence: CAWSPGQGYNEQFF. The entire variable domain, with the rest obtained from reference TRBV30 and TRBJ2-1, is as follows: SQTIHQWPATLVQPVGSPLSLECTVEGTSNPNLYWYRQAAGRGLQLLFYSVGIGQISSEVPQNLSASRPQDRQFILSSKKLLLSDSGFYLCAWSPGQGYNEQFFGPGTRLTVL.

The chain has TRBV5-1 and TRBJ2-7, with TRBD1 identical over 9 bases. The CDR3 runs to 14 residues. CDR1 SGHRS and CDR2 YFSETQ come from the germline V gene. Unmatched junction bases numbered 5, after V lost 5 bases and J lost 2 bases. The CDR3: CASRPDRGTYEQYF. The DNA for the CDR3 is TGCGCCAGCAGACCCGACAGGGGGACCTACGAGCAGTACTTC.

The rearrangement uses TRBV2 and TRBJ1-6; 9 bases are a match to TRBD1. This CDR3 has 14 amino acids. In germline, CDR1 is SNHLY, CDR2 FYNNEI. Trimming took 6 bases from V and 6 from J; bases not matched to a gene: 3. The CDR3 bases are TGTGCCAGCAGCAGGGACAGGGTTAATTCACCCCTCCACTTT. This sequence encodes CASSRDRVNSPLHF.

This clonotype was picked up many times. The CDR3 protein is CASSRRQGTNPGANVLTF. The CDR3 DNA sequence: TGTGCCAGCAGCCGTAGACAGGGTACGAACCCTGGGGCCAACGTCCTGACTTTC. The V gene is TRBV27, the J gene TRBJ2-6, with 7 bases matching TRBD1. Germline lookup yields CDR1 MNHEY and CDR2 SMNVEV (reference sequence). V was pared by 6 bases and J by 2 bases, with 13 bases of the junction left unmatched. This CDR3 has 18 amino acids. Together with reference TRBV27 and TRBJ2-6, the CDR3 gives the full variable domain: EAQVTQNPRYLITVTGKKLTVTCSQNMNHEYMSWYRQDPGLGLRQIYYSMNVEVTDKGDVPEGYKVSRKEKRNFPLILESPSPNQTSLYFCASSRRQGTNPGANVLTFGAGSRLTVL.

The rearrangement uses TRBV18 and TRBJ1-1, with a tentative D call TRBD1 (6 bases). V lost 2 bases and J 2 bases, leaving 12 bases between the germline ends. The CDR3 spans 15 residues. Germline CDR1 and CDR2: KGHSH and LQKENI. Written as DNA, the CDR3 is TGTGCCAGCTCACCAAGGGGGAACCTTAACACTGAAGCTTTCTTT. Protein sequence: CASSPRGNLNTEAFF.